Listed below are T cell receptor beta chains from one sample, sequenced in a study of shared clonotypes between healthy human individuals. Measured with immunoSEQ multiplex PCR; TCRdb has only the in-frame clones, and not every one. The sample yields approximately 2,000,000 clones, approximately 90% seen once. The sequencing sample was made of naive CD4+ T cells from PBMCs. These receptors were taken from a man aged 18 to 29 in good health. Some clones in this sample may be carry-over from other donors' samples. The conserved cysteine and the conserved F or W are not part of the CDR3 here.

>TRBJ1-5|TRBV7-2
ASSRRAGTQPQH
>TRBJ2-1|TRBV7-3
ASSLRLAGANEQF
>TRBJ2-7|TRBV9
ASSVRSTSGKSEQY
>TRBJ1-2|TRBV29-1
SVAGEATYGYT
>TRBJ2-2|TRBV2
ASSLGGNTGELF
>TRBJ1-1|TRBV5-6
ASSLGVGGTEAF
>TRBJ1-2|TRBV5-1
ASGIGTGGDGYT
>TRBJ2-1|TRBV25-1
ASSEKREINEQF
>TRBJ1-1|TRBV7-9
ASSPPGGDVTEAF
>TRBJ1-2|TRBV10-3
AISETGLNGYT
>TRBJ2-5|TRBV28
ASSPRGLPQETQY
>TRBJ2-5|TRBV5-1
ASSSGLAALQETQY
>TRBJ2-2|TRBV5-1
ASSFLAGGPGELF
>TRBJ1-4|TRBV7-6
ASSLGYRGTNEKLF
>TRBJ2-2|TRBV10-1
ANDTPKYDTGELF
>TRBJ2-7|TRBV28
ASSSEGAQTASYEQY
>TRBJ1-4|TRBV7-2
ASSLEAGFEKLF
>TRBJ2-5|TRBV5-1
ASSTGGSVETQY
>TRBJ1-1|TRBV27
ASSPGTARNTEAF
>TRBJ1-1|TRBV6-1
ASSNREADTEAF
>TRBJ2-7|TRBV2
ASTTGHDPYEQY
>TRBJ1-2|TRBV10-3
AISVFPGPYGYT
>TRBJ1-5|TRBV6-1
ASSEGKGAGSQPQH
>TRBJ1-5|TRBV6-6
ASSHTDRNQPQH
>TRBJ2-3|TRBV7-3
ASSFDPTGPTQY
>TRBJ2-1|TRBV6-5
ASSYSVSEYNEQF
>TRBJ1-5|TRBV18
ASSPGDPHDQPQH
>TRBJ1-1|TRBV7-9
ASSYPRDTLNTEAF
>TRBJ2-5|TRBV9
ASSGYIKETQY
>TRBJ1-1|TRBV29-1
SVGMLLGNTEAF
>TRBJ2-5|TRBV5-1
ASGQASGETQY
>TRBJ2-1|TRBV7-7
ASSLVGLDGEQF
>TRBJ1-3|TRBV28
ASSLFAGNTIY
>TRBJ2-2|TRBV5-1
ASSLGTSTGELF
>TRBJ2-7|TRBV28
ASTLGLSSYEQY
>TRBJ1-5|TRBV6-5
ASSYSRPSNQPQH
>TRBJ1-1|TRBV7-3
ASSFQGQGTEAF
>TRBJ2-7|TRBV6-6
ASSYEGLNEQY
>TRBJ2-1|TRBV14
ASSQDSVRVWEQF
>TRBJ2-1|TRBV14
ASSRGIFRDEQF
>TRBJ1-5|TRBV2
ASSETRRGSNQPQH
>TRBJ1-4|TRBV5-6
ASSLPRVGGEKLF
>TRBJ1-6|TRBV6-5
ASSYSGGEDPLH
>TRBJ1-1|TRBV6-5
ASSYSGTGRTEAF
>TRBJ2-5|TRBV5-4
ASSLPGKETQY
>TRBJ1-3|TRBV30
ALESDSGNTIY
>TRBJ2-7|TRBV5-1
ASSPGGPNEQY
>TRBJ2-3|TRBV9
ASSVVGQGTDTQY
>TRBJ2-7|TRBV7-9
ASRRGTYEQY
>TRBJ2-5|TRBV6-1
ASSTPLRGETQY
>TRBJ2-3|TRBV4-3
ASSQDIESGTDTQY
>TRBJ2-5|TRBV5-6
ASSSRDTPGETQY
>TRBJ1-2|TRBV7-2
ASSTPGQGHTNYGYT
>TRBJ1-5|TRBV7-2
ASSEENQPQH
>TRBJ1-3|TRBV9
ASSLDRIKSSGNTIY